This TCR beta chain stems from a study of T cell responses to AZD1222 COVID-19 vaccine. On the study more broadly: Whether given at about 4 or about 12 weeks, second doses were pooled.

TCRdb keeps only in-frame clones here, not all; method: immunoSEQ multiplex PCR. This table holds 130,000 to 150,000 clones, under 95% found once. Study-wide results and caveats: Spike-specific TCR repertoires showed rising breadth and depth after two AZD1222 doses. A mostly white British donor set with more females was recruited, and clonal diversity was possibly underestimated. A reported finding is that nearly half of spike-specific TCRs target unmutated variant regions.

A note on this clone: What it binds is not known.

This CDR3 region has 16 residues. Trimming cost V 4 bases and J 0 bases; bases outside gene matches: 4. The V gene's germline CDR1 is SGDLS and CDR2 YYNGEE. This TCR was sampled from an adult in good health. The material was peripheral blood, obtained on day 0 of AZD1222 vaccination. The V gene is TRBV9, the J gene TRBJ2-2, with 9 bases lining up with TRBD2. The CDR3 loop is CASSYLAGSNTGELFF. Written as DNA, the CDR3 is TGTGCCAGCAGCTATCTAGCGGGGTCGAACACCGGGGAGCTGTTTTTT.